The rows below give T cell receptor beta chains drawn from one sample of a study of CD8+CD57+ T cells in acquired aplastic anemia. Each CDR3 protein is one row after TCRdb ran MiXCR on the reads. The sample lists 200,000 to 250,000 distinct CDR3 sequences; about 60% were seen once. Material: sorted CD4+, CD8+, or CD8+CD57+ T cells (not recorded which) from PBMCs. The origin of the receptors is a human donor with aplastic anemia. Both conserved end residues are part of each CDR3. The order of the fields is J gene, D gene, clone size, V gene, CDR3 DNA, CDR3 protein. D genes are given only for firm matches. Part of the rows lack a size; the others show once, few, many or a class for expanded clones.

j_call: TRBJ2-5; d_call: .; clone_size: .; v_call: TRBV5-1; cdr3_nt: TGCGCCAGCAGCCCTCAGGGGAGGAAAGAGACCCAGTACTTC; cdr3_aa: CASSPQGRKETQYF
j_call: TRBJ2-7; d_call: TRBD2; clone_size: .; v_call: TRBV12-3/TRBV12-4; cdr3_nt: TGTGCCAGCAGTTTAACGTCGGGGGGGTCCGGGCAGTACTTC; cdr3_aa: CASSLTSGGSGQYF
j_call: TRBJ2-7; d_call: .; clone_size: few; v_call: TRBV7-8; cdr3_nt: TGTGCCAGCAGCTCGGGACCAGTCTCCTACGAGCAGTACTTC; cdr3_aa: CASSSGPVSYEQYF
j_call: TRBJ2-7; d_call: .; clone_size: .; v_call: TRBV19; cdr3_nt: TGTGCCAGTAGTATAGCATCCGGGAAGGGGTACGAGCAGTACTTC; cdr3_aa: CASSIASGKGYEQYF
j_call: TRBJ1-2; d_call: .; clone_size: .; v_call: TRBV20-1; cdr3_nt: TGCAGTGCCAACATGGGATATAACTATGGCTACACCTTC; cdr3_aa: CSANMGYNYGYTF
j_call: TRBJ2-1; d_call: .; clone_size: once; v_call: TRBV7-3; cdr3_nt: TGTGCCAGCAGCCCGTACGTCAGCACAGTGGACAATGAGCAGTTCTTC; cdr3_aa: CASSPYVSTVDNEQFF
j_call: TRBJ1-6; d_call: TRBD1; clone_size: .; v_call: TRBV20-1; cdr3_nt: TGCAGTGCTAGGCCCGGGACAGATGATTCACCCCTCCACTTT; cdr3_aa: CSARPGTDDSPLHF
j_call: TRBJ2-7; d_call: TRBD2; clone_size: .; v_call: TRBV7-9; cdr3_nt: TGTGCCAGCAGCCAATGGACTAGCGAGAACACGGGCCCCGAGCAGTACTTC; cdr3_aa: CASSQWTSENTGPEQYF
j_call: TRBJ1-1; d_call: .; clone_size: .; v_call: TRBV11-1; cdr3_nt: TGTGCCAGCAGCTCTAACACTGAAGCTTTCTTT; cdr3_aa: CASSSNTEAFF
j_call: TRBJ2-1; d_call: .; clone_size: .; v_call: TRBV19; cdr3_nt: TGTGCCAGTAGTATAGATCCCACGATGAATGAGCAGTTCTTC; cdr3_aa: CASSIDPTMNEQFF
j_call: TRBJ2-5; d_call: .; clone_size: .; v_call: TRBV12-5; cdr3_nt: TGTGCCAGCAGTTCTTACGCGGGGCAGGGAGAGACCCAGTACTTC; cdr3_aa: CASSSYAGQGETQYF
j_call: TRBJ2-1; d_call: TRBD2; clone_size: .; v_call: TRBV5-1; cdr3_nt: TGCGCCAGCAGCCTAACTAGCGAGGATGAGCAGTTCTTC; cdr3_aa: CASSLTSEDEQFF
j_call: TRBJ2-7; d_call: .; clone_size: .; v_call: TRBV20-1; cdr3_nt: TGCAGTGCTAGAGAGGAAGGTGTTGTCCTACGAGGGGAGTACTTC; cdr3_aa: CSAREEGVVLRGEYF
j_call: TRBJ2-3; d_call: TRBD2; clone_size: few; v_call: TRBV20-1; cdr3_nt: TGCAGTGCTCCCGTGCGGGGGGGCACAGATACGCAGTATTTT; cdr3_aa: CSAPVRGGTDTQYF
j_call: TRBJ2-2; d_call: .; clone_size: .; v_call: TRBV5-1; cdr3_nt: TGCGCCAGCAGCACCGGGACTTCGAACACTGGGGAGCTGTTTTTT; cdr3_aa: CASSTGTSNTGELFF
j_call: TRBJ1-2; d_call: .; clone_size: .; v_call: TRBV5-1; cdr3_nt: TGCGCCAGCAGCGCGGCCGAAACAGGGTTAGATGGCTACACCTTC; cdr3_aa: CASSAAETGLDGYTF
j_call: TRBJ1-1; d_call: TRBD1; clone_size: .; v_call: TRBV19; cdr3_nt: TGTGCCAGTAGCGCGACAGGGGGCACTGAAGCTTTCTTT; cdr3_aa: CASSATGGTEAFF
j_call: TRBJ2-1; d_call: TRBD2; clone_size: .; v_call: TRBV7-2; cdr3_nt: TGTGCCAGCAGCTTAGATGCGGGACTAGCTGGCAATGAGCAGTTCTTC; cdr3_aa: CASSLDAGLAGNEQFF
j_call: TRBJ1-6; d_call: TRBD1; clone_size: .; v_call: TRBV7-9; cdr3_nt: TGTGCCAGCAGCTTAGTTGGGGACAGAAATTCACCCCTCCACTTT; cdr3_aa: CASSLVGDRNSPLHF
j_call: TRBJ2-3; d_call: TRBD2; clone_size: .; v_call: TRBV9; cdr3_nt: TGTGCCAGCAGCGTGACTAGCGGGACCACAGATACGCAGTATTTT; cdr3_aa: CASSVTSGTTDTQYF
j_call: TRBJ1-1; d_call: .; clone_size: few; v_call: TRBV9; cdr3_nt: TGTGCCAGCAGCGTAAAGCAGACTTACACTGAAGCTTTCTTT; cdr3_aa: CASSVKQTYTEAFF
j_call: TRBJ1-5; d_call: .; clone_size: once; v_call: TRBV7-2; cdr3_nt: TGTGCCAGCAGCTTAGTCGACACCCAACCCCAGCATTTT; cdr3_aa: CASSLVDTQPQHF
j_call: TRBJ2-7; d_call: TRBD2; clone_size: few; v_call: TRBV7-2; cdr3_nt: TGTGCCTCCAGGGCGAGCGGGGTTGTTGAGCAGTACTTC; cdr3_aa: CASRASGVVEQYF
j_call: TRBJ1-6; d_call: TRBD1; clone_size: .; v_call: TRBV10-3; cdr3_nt: TGTGCCATCACCCCGGGACAGGGTAATTCACCCCTCCACTTT; cdr3_aa: CAITPGQGNSPLHF
j_call: TRBJ2-7; d_call: TRBD1; clone_size: .; v_call: TRBV12-3/TRBV12-4; cdr3_nt: TGTGCCAGCAGTACTGGGGACAGGGAGTACTTC; cdr3_aa: CASSTGDREYF
j_call: TRBJ1-1; d_call: .; clone_size: once; v_call: TRBV19; cdr3_nt: TGTGCCAGTGGGAGTGACACTGAAGCTTTCTTT; cdr3_aa: CASGSDTEAFF
j_call: TRBJ2-1; d_call: TRBD1; clone_size: .; v_call: TRBV15; cdr3_nt: TGTGCCACCAGCAGCTCCAGGTCGGGACAGGGGCTTGTTTCCTACAATGAGCAGTTCTTC; cdr3_aa: CATSSSRSGQGLVSYNEQFF
j_call: TRBJ1-2; d_call: .; clone_size: once; v_call: TRBV15; cdr3_nt: TGTGCCGCCAGCAGAGATGGCAGAACCTATGGCTACACCTTC; cdr3_aa: CAASRDGRTYGYTF
j_call: TRBJ2-7; d_call: TRBD2; clone_size: few; v_call: TRBV15; cdr3_nt: TGTGCCACCAGCAGAGACCTCCCCTTAAGCGGGAGTGAGCAGTACTTC; cdr3_aa: CATSRDLPLSGSEQYF
j_call: TRBJ2-3; d_call: TRBD2; clone_size: .; v_call: TRBV30; cdr3_nt: TGTGCCTGGAGTGACCAGCGGGGGGGCTTAGATACGCAGTATTTT; cdr3_aa: CAWSDQRGGLDTQYF
j_call: TRBJ2-7; d_call: TRBD2; clone_size: .; v_call: TRBV20-1; cdr3_nt: TGCAGTGCTAGAGATAGCGGGGGATTCTACGAGCAGTACTTC; cdr3_aa: CSARDSGGFYEQYF
j_call: TRBJ2-5; d_call: .; clone_size: few; v_call: TRBV5-5; cdr3_nt: TGTGCCAGCAGCTTAGGCGGCGAAGAGACCCAGTACTTC; cdr3_aa: CASSLGGEETQYF
j_call: TRBJ2-1; d_call: TRBD2; clone_size: many; v_call: TRBV6-5; cdr3_nt: TGTGCCAGCAGTTACACCGTAGCGGGGGGAATTCACAATGAGCAGTTCTTC; cdr3_aa: CASSYTVAGGIHNEQFF
j_call: TRBJ2-3; d_call: .; clone_size: few; v_call: TRBV20-1; cdr3_nt: TGCAGTGCTAGTTACCGGACGGACACAGATACGCAGTATTTT; cdr3_aa: CSASYRTDTDTQYF
j_call: TRBJ2-3; d_call: TRBD2; clone_size: .; v_call: TRBV10-3; cdr3_nt: TGTGCCACAAGGACTAGCGGGATTGCAGATACGCAGTATTTT; cdr3_aa: CATRTSGIADTQYF